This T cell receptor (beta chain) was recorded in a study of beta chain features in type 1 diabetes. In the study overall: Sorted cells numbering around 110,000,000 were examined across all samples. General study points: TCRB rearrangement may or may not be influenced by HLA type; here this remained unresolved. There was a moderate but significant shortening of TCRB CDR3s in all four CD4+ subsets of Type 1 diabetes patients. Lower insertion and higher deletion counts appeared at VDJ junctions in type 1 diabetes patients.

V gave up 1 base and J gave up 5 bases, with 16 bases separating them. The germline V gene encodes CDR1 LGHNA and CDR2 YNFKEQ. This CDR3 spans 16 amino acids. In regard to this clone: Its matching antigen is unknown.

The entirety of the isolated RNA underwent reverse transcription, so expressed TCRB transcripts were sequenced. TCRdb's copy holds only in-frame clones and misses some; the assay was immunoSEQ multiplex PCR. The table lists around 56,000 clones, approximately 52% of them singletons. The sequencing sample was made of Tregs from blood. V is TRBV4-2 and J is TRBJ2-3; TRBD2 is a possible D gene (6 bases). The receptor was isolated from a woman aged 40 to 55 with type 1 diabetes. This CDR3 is CASSQALLAGEDTQYF. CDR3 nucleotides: TGTGCCAGCAGCCAAGCCCTACTAGCCGGGGAAGATACGCAGTATTTT.